These 4 T cell receptor beta chains originate from one sample sequenced in a study of CD8+CD57+ T cells in acquired aplastic anemia. CD8+CD57+ cell expansion, shown by flow cytometry, had occurred in the patients selected for sequencing. Genomic DNA served as template for TCR beta VDJ and CDR3 profiling. One entry per CDR3 protein results from TCRdb running MiXCR on the reads. The table lists around 200,000 distinct CDR3 sequences, less than 65% of them singletons. The sample comprised sorted CD4+, CD8+, or CD8+CD57+ T cells (not recorded which) from PBMCs. These TCRs come from a human donor with aplastic anemia.

In its sample, this clonotype was seen a few times. CDR3 protein: CASSQERGGGATDTQYF. In DNA, the CDR3 is TGTGCCAGCAGCCAAGAAAGGGGGGGGGGGGCAACAGATACGCAGTATTTT. This chain connects TRBV7-9 to TRBJ2-3; D is perhaps TRBD2 (7 bases). Germline values: CDR1 SEHNR, CDR2 FQNEAQ (reference sequence). The CDR3 sequence is 17 residues long. The V gene lost 5 bases and the J gene lost 3 bases, with 21 bases spanning the gap.

This clonotype has more than one count but fewer than ten. This chain joins TRBV20-1 and TRBJ2-4, with 7 bases lining up with TRBD2. Germline trimming cut 1 base from V and 3 bases from J; bases unmatched to any gene: 9. There are 16 residues in the CDR3. In germline, CDR1 is DFQATT, CDR2 SNEGSKA (reference sequence). CDR3 region: CSARGDWGGDKNIQYF. CDR3 sequence (DNA): TGCAGTGCTAGAGGGGATTGGGGGGGGGACAAAAACATTCAGTACTTC.

Many counts were recorded for this clonotype. V gene TRBV7-8 combines with J gene TRBJ2-5; D uncertain. Germline assignment: CDR1 SGHVS and CDR2 FQNEAQ. Trimming cost V 1 base and J 5 bases, with 11 bases left between them. This CDR3 is built from 14 residues. The CDR3 here is CASSLVAARETQYF. The CDR3 DNA follows: TGTGCCAGCAGCTTAGTTGCGGCCAGGGAGACCCAGTACTTC.

The chain is built from TRBV29-1 and TRBJ2-7, with TRBD2 matching 9 bases. After removal of 4 bases from V and 0 bases from J, the junction contained 7 bases not matched to a gene. Germline CDR1 and CDR2: SQVTM and ANQGSEA. CDR3 length: 15 residues. The DNA of the CDR3 is TGCAGCGTTGTAGGCGGGAGGGCTAGCTCCTACGAGCAGTACTTC. This sequence encodes CSVVGGRASSYEQYF.